What follows describes a single T cell receptor (beta chain). Its antigen is unknown. Diagnosis rested on symptoms, serum thyroxine and TRAb, thyroid ultrasound, and orbital computed tomography. RNA transcripts gave rise to amplified TCR beta CDR3 regions. HTBI primers drove first-round RT-PCR of the TCR CDR3. TCRdb redid the calling of the multiplex PCR reads with MiXCR, one entry per CDR3 protein. The sample comprises about 270,000 distinct CDR3 sequences, about 20% of which are singletons, and around 64% rests with the top ten. This CDR3 is built from 12 residues. V lost 6 bases and J 6 bases, leaving 11 bases between the germline ends. The germline V gene has CDR1 SGHVS and CDR2 FQNEAQ. The data belong to a study of T cells in Graves' hyperthyroidism and ophthalmopathy. Whole-study context: The authors collected peripheral blood at initial diagnosis, before any treatment. Study findings and constraints: The blood repertoire included most of the expanded thyroid clonotypes above 0.001.

The V and J genes are TRBV7-8 and TRBJ1-1, with D uncertain. Sequences were obtained from blood. This receptor was identified in a man aged 25 to 40 with Graves' ophthalmopathy. The CDR3 region is CASSRGRSEAFF. The CDR3, as DNA: TGTGCCAGCAGTCGTGGACGGTCTGAAGCTTTCTTT.